Detailed here is one T cell receptor beta chain. Its cognate antigen is unknown. Obtained from alopecia areata patients were lesional scalp punch biopsies along with peripheral blood. RNA extraction and reverse transcription yielded cDNA as sequencing template. Using immunoSEQ multiplex PCR, the repertoire was profiled, and TCRdb retains in-frame clones only, with some absent. Among roughly 150,000 clones listed, over 70% were seen once. The data stem from a study of CD8+ T cells in alopecia areata. Study results and caveats: TCR sharing was clearer in mice than between patients, perhaps partly owing to patient HLA diversity.

The clonotype comes from a human donor with alopecia areata. The material was CD8+ T cells sorted from blood, obtained at week 0.

The CDR3 region has the DNA TGTGCCAGCCGCGACCCTGCGGCCTGGAACACTGAAGCTTTCTTT. Translation gives CASRDPAAWNTEAFF. The V call is TRBV6-5, the J call TRBJ1-1; D unresolved. The CDR3 is made up of 15 amino acids. Germline values: CDR1 MNHEY, CDR2 SVGAGI. V lost 8 bases and J lost 1, with 17 bases in between.